The rows below give T cell receptor beta chains drawn from one sample of a study of CD8 T cells in Susac syndrome. Each CDR3 protein is one row after TCRdb ran MiXCR on the immunoSEQ multiplex PCR reads. The sample contains some 200,000 distinct CDR3 sequences, 92% of which appear only once. The sequencing input was CD8+ T cells from PBMCs. All receptors come from a human donor with multiple sclerosis. Each CDR3 is given with its conserved first and last residue. D genes are given only for firm matches. Some rows have no size entry. The others give once, few or many, or a class for an expanded clone.

J gene | V gene | D gene | clone size | CDR3 protein | CDR3 DNA
TRBJ2-7 | TRBV4-1 | NA | NA | CASSQVSEDEQYF | TGCGCCAGCAGCCAAGTATCAGAGGACGAGCAGTACTTC
TRBJ1-1 | TRBV28 | NA | NA | CASSAGEAFF | TGTGCCAGCAGTGCAGGGGAAGCTTTCTTT
TRBJ1-1 | TRBV3-1 | NA | NA | CASSQDPPGAFGEAFF | TGTGCCAGCAGCCAAGATCCCCCCGGCGCATTCGGTGAAGCTTTCTTT
TRBJ2-3 | TRBV20-1 | TRBD2 | NA | CSADAGTSGNFDTQYF | TGCAGTGCTGATGCCGGGACTAGCGGGAACTTCGATACGCAGTATTTT
TRBJ2-5 | TRBV12-3/TRBV12-4 | TRBD1 | NA | CASSLAKGTGLAETQYF | TGTGCCAGCAGTTTAGCAAAGGGGACAGGGCTCGCAGAGACCCAGTACTTC
TRBJ1-3 | TRBV27 | NA | once | CASSLRGGSGNTIYF | TGTGCCAGCAGTTTAAGGGGGGGGTCTGGAAACACCATATATTTT
TRBJ2-2 | TRBV7-8 | TRBD2 | NA | CASSLAARGGDTGELFF | TGTGCCAGCAGCTTAGCGGCCCGGGGGGGGGATACCGGGGAGCTGTTTTTT
TRBJ2-3 | TRBV29-1 | TRBD2 | NA | CSVGGVSGRAEDTQYF | TGCAGCGTGGGGGGTGTGAGCGGGAGGGCCGAAGATACGCAGTATTTT
TRBJ2-7 | TRBV19 | NA | NA | CASSQGAHEQYF | TGTGCCAGTAGCCAGGGTGCGCACGAGCAGTACTTC
TRBJ1-3 | TRBV7-9 | NA | NA | CASSALPGEGNTIYF | TGTGCCAGCAGCGCCCTGCCAGGGGAAGGAAACACCATATATTTT
TRBJ2-2 | TRBV29-1 | NA | NA | CSVEQGGTNTGELFF | TGCAGCGTTGAACAGGGCGGAACGAACACCGGGGAGCTGTTTTTT
TRBJ2-3 | TRBV4-1 | TRBD2 | NA | CASSPIAGHTDTQYF | TGCGCCAGCAGCCCGATAGCGGGTCACACAGATACGCAGTATTTT
TRBJ2-7 | TRBV6-2/TRBV6-3 | TRBD2 | NA | CASSYGLAAYEQYF | TGTGCCAGCAGTTACGGACTAGCGGCGTACGAGCAGTACTTC
TRBJ2-7 | TRBV21-1 | NA | NA | CASSKDLPAHPSYEQYF | TGTGCCAGCAGCAAAGACCTCCCAGCCCATCCGTCCTACGAGCAGTACTTC
TRBJ1-3 | TRBV29-1 | NA | NA | CSAWGGRGNTIYF | TGCAGCGCCTGGGGGGGCCGCGGAAACACCATATATTTT
TRBJ1-2 | TRBV5-6 | NA | NA | CASSLVRGLNYGYTF | TGTGCCAGCAGCTTGGTCCGGGGCCTTAACTATGGCTACACCTTC
TRBJ1-5 | TRBV12-3/TRBV12-4 | NA | NA | CASSLGHSGWRGQPQHF | TGTGCCAGCAGTTTAGGCCACTCGGGGTGGAGGGGTCAGCCCCAGCATTTT
TRBJ2-5 | TRBV9 | TRBD2 | NA | CASSVGGGAKETQYF | TGTGCCAGCAGCGTGGGCGGGGGGGCGAAAGAGACCCAGTACTTC
TRBJ1-1 | TRBV19 | TRBD1 | NA | CASSWAGGLNTEAFF | TGTGCCAGTAGTTGGGCAGGGGGATTGAACACTGAAGCTTTCTTT
TRBJ2-1 | TRBV4-1 | TRBD2 | NA | CASSPAGPYNEQFF | TGCGCCAGCAGCCCAGCGGGGCCGTACAATGAGCAGTTCTTC
TRBJ2-7 | TRBV13 | TRBD2 | NA | CASSLVRGGGSLAGAFEQYF | TGTGCCAGCAGCTTAGTACGGGGCGGAGGGTCACTAGCGGGGGCGTTCGAGCAGTACTTC
TRBJ2-1 | TRBV10-3 | NA | once | CAISDGQGKDNEQFF | TGTGCCATCAGTGACGGGCAGGGCAAGGACAATGAGCAGTTCTTC
TRBJ2-5 | TRBV19 | NA | NA | CASTAMVFGTQYF | TGTGCCAGTACGGCGATGGTTTTCGGGACCCAGTACTTC
TRBJ2-5 | TRBV30 | TRBD1 | NA | CAGRPGTGGLETQYF | TGTGCCGGGAGACCTGGGACAGGGGGCCTGGAGACCCAGTACTTC
TRBJ2-7 | TRBV12-3/TRBV12-4 | NA | NA | CASSTSLGQLAYEQYF | TGTGCCAGCAGTACCTCCCTAGGACAGCTAGCCTACGAGCAGTACTTC